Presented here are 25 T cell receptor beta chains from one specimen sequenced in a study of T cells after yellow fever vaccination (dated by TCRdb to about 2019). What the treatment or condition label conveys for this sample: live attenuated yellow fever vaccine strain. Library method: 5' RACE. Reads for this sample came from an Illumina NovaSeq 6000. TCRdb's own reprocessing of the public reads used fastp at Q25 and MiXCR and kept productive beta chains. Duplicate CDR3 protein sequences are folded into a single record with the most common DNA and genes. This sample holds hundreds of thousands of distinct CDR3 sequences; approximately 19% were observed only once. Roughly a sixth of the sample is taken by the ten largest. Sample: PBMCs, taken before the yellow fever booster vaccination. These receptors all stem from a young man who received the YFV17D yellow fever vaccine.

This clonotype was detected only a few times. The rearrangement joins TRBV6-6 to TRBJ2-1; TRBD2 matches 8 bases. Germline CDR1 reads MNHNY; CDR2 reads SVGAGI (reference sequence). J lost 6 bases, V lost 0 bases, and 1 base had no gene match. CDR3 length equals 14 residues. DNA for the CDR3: TGTGCCAGCAGTTACTCTAGCGGGGCCAATGAGCAGTTCTTC. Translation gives CASSYSSGANEQFF.

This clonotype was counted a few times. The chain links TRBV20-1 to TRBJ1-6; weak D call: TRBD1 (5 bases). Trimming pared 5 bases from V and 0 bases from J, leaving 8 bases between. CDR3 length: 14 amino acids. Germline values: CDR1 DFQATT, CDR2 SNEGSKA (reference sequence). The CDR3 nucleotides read TGCAGTGCTGGACACAGCTCCTATAATTCACCCCTCCACTTT. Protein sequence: CSAGHSSYNSPLHF.

Here the CDR3 reads CASSSPEGPKFYEQYV. The CDR3 DNA is TGTGCCAGCAGCTCCCCAGAGGGGCCCAAGTTCTACGAGCAGTACGTC. The chain joins TRBV7-2 to TRBJ2-7; D possibly uses TRBD1 or TRBD2 (5 bases each). Trimming took off 4 bases at V and 3 bases at J, with 19 bases between the two ends. The CDR3 is 16 residues long. Germline V gene lookup returns CDR1 SGHTA and CDR2 FQGNSA.

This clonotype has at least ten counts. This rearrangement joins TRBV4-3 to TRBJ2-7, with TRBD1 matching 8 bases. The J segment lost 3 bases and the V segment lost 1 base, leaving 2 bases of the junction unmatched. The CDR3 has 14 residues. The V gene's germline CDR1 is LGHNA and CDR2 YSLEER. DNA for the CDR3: TGCGCCAGCAGCCAAGGAGGGACAGGCTACGAGCAGTACTTC. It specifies CASSQGGTGYEQYF.

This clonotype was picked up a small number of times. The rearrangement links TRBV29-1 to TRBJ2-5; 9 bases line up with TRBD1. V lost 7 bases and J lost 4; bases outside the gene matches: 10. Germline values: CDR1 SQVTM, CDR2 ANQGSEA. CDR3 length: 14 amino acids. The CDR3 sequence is CSAESQGAGETQYF. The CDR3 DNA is TGCAGCGCCGAGTCACAGGGGGCGGGAGAGACCCAGTACTTC. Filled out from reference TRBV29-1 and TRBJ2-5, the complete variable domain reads SAVISQKPSRDICQRGTSLTIQCQVDSQVTMMFWYRQQPGQSLTLIATANQGSEATYESGFVIDKFPISRPNLTFSTLTVSNMSPEDSSIYLCSAESQGAGETQYFGPGTRLLVL.

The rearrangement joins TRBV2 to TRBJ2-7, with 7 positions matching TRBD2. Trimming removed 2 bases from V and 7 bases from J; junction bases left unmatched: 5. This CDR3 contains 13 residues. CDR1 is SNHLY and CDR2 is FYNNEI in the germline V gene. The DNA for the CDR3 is TGTGCCAGCAGTGAAACTTGGGAGGGAGAGCAGTACGTC. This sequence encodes CASSETWEGEQYV.

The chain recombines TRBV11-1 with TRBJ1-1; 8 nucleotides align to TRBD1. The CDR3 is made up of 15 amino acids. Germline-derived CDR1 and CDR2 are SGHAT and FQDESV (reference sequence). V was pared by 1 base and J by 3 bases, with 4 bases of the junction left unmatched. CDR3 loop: CASSLGQGAYTEAFF. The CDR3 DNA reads TGTGCCAGCAGCTTAGGGCAGGGGGCGTACACTGAAGCTTTCTTT. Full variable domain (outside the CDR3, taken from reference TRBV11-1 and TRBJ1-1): EAEVAQSPRYKITEKSQAVAFWCDPISGHATLYWYRQILGQGPELLVQFQDESVVDDSQLPKDRFSAERLKGVDSTLKIQPAELGDSAMYLCASSLGQGAYTEAFFGQGTRLTVV.

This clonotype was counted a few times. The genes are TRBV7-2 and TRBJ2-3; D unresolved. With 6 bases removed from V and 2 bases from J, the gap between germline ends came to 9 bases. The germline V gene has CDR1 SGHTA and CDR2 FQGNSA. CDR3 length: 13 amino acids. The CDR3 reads CASSGLFTDTQYF. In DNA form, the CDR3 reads TGTGCCAGCAGTGGGCTTTTCACAGATACGCAGTATTTT.

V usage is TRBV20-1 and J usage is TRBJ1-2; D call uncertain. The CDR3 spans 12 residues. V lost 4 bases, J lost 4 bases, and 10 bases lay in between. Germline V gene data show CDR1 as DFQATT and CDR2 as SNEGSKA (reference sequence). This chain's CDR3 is CSAIVGSYGYTF. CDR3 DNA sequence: TGCAGTGCTATTGTGGGGAGCTATGGCTACACCTTC.

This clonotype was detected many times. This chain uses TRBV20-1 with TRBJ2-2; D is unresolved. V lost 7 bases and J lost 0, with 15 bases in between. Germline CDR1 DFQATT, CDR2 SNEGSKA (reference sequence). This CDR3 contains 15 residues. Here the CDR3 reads CSVKRGVPNTGELFF. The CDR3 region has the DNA TGCAGTGTCAAGCGCGGAGTCCCGAACACCGGGGAGCTGTTTTTT.

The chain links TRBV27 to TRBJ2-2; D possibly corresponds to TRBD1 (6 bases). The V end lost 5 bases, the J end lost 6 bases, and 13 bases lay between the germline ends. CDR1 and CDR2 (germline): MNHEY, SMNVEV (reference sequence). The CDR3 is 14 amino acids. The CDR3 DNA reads TGTGCCAGCAGTCCCACAGGGTGGGCCGGGGAGCTGTTTTTT. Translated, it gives CASSPTGWAGELFF.

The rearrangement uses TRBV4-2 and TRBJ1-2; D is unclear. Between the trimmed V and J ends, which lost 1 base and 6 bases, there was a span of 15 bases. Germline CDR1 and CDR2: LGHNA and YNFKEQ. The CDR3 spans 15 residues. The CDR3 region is CASSQASSGRDGYTF. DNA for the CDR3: TGTGCCAGCAGCCAAGCCTCTTCCGGAAGGGATGGCTACACCTTC.

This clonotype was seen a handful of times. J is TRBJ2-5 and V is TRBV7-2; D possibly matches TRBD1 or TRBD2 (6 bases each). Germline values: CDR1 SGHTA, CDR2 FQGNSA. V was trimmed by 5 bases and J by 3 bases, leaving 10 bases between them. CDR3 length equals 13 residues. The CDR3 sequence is CASSGGTKETQYF. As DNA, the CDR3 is TGTGCCAGCAGCGGCGGGACAAAAGAGACCCAGTACTTC.

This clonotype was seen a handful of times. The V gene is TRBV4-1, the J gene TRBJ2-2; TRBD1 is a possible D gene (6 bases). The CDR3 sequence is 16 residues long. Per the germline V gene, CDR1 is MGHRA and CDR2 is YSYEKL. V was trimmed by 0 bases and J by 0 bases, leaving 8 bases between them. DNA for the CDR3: TGCGCCAGCAGCCAAGACAGGGGAGCGAACACCGGGGAGCTGTTTTTT. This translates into CASSQDRGANTGELFF.

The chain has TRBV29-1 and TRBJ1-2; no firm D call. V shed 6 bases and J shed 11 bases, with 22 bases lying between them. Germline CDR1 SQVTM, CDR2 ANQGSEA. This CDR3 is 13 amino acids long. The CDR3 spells CSVAPPDPWAYTF. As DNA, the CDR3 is TGCAGCGTGGCCCCACCGGACCCATGGGCGTACACCTTC. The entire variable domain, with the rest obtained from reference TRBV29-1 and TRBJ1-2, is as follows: SAVISQKPSRDICQRGTSLTIQCQVDSQVTMMFWYRQQPGQSLTLIATANQGSEATYESGFVIDKFPISRPNLTFSTLTVSNMSPEDSSIYLCSVAPPDPWAYTFGSGTRLTVV.

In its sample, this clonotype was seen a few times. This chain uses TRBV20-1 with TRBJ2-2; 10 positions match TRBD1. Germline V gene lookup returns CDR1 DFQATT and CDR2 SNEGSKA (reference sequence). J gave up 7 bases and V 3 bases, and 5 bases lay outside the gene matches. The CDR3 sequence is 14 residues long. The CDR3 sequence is CSARGQGIHGELFF. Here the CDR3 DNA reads TGCAGTGCTAGGGGACAGGGGATTCACGGGGAGCTGTTTTTT.

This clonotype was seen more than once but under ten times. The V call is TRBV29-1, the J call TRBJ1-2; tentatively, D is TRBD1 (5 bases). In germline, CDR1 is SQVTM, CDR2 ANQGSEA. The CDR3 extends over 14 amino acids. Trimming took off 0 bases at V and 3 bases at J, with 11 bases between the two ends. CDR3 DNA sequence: TGCAGCGTTGAAGATCCCGGCAGGGACTATGGCTACACCTTC. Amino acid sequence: CSVEDPGRDYGYTF. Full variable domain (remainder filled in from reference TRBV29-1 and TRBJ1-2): SAVISQKPSRDICQRGTSLTIQCQVDSQVTMMFWYRQQPGQSLTLIATANQGSEATYESGFVIDKFPISRPNLTFSTLTVSNMSPEDSSIYLCSVEDPGRDYGYTFGSGTRLTVV.

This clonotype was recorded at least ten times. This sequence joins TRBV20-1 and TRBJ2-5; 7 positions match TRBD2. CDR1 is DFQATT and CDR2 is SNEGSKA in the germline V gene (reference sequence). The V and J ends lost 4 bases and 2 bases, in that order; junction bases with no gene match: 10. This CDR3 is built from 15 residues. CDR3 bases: TGCAGTGCTACCCTCCGCGGGGGTTCTCAAGAGACCCAGTACTTC. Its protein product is CSATLRGGSQETQYF.

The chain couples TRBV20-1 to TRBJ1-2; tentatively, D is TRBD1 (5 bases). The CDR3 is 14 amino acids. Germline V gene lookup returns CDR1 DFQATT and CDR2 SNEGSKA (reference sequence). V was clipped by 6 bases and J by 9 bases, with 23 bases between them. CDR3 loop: CSAPLNWDGVSYTF. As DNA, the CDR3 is TGCAGTGCGCCCTTGAACTGGGACGGTGTAAGCTACACCTTC.

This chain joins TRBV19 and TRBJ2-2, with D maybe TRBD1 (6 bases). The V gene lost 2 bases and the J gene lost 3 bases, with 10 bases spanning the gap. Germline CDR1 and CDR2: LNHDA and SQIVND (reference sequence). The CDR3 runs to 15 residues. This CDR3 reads CASSIPHRDTGELFF. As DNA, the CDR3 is TGTGCCAGTAGTATACCCCACAGGGACACCGGGGAGCTGTTTTTT.

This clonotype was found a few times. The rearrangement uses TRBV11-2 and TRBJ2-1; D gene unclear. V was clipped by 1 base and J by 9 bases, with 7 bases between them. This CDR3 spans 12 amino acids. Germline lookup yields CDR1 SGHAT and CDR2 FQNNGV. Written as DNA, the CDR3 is TGTGCCAGCAGCTTAGTAGTAGGTGAGCAGTTCTTC. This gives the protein CASSLVVGEQFF.

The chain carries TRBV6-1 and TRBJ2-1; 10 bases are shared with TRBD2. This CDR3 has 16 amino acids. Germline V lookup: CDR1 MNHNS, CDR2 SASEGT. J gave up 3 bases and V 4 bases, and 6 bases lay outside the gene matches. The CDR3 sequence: CASSASGGAHYNEQFF. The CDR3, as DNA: TGTGCCAGCAGTGCAAGCGGGGGGGCCCACTACAATGAGCAGTTCTTC.

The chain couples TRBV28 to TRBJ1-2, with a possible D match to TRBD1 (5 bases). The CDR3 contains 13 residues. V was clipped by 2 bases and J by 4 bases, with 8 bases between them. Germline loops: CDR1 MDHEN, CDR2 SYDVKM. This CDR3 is CASSLGGAYGYTF. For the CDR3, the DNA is TGTGCCAGCAGTTTAGGTGGGGCCTATGGCTACACCTTC.

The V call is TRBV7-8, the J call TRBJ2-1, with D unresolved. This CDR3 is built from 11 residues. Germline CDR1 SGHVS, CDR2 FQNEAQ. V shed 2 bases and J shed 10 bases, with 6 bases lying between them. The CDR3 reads CASSLQREQFF. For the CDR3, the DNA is TGTGCCAGCAGCTTACAGCGAGAGCAGTTCTTC.

CDR3 residues: CASSLSQRYEQYF. The CDR3 DNA sequence: TGTGCCAGCAGCTTATCCCAGAGATACGAGCAGTACTTC. The chain has TRBV7-2 and TRBJ2-7; D call uncertain. The CDR3 spans 13 residues. Trimming cost V 2 bases and J 4 bases, with 9 bases left between them. CDR1 and CDR2 (germline): SGHTA, FQGNSA. The whole variable domain, remainder taken from reference TRBV7-2 and TRBJ2-7, is GAGVSQSPSNKVTEKGKDVELRCDPISGHTALYWYRQSLGQGLEFLIYFQGNSAPDKSGLPSDRFSAERTGGSVSTLTIQRTQQEDSAVYLCASSLSQRYEQYFGPGTRLTVT.